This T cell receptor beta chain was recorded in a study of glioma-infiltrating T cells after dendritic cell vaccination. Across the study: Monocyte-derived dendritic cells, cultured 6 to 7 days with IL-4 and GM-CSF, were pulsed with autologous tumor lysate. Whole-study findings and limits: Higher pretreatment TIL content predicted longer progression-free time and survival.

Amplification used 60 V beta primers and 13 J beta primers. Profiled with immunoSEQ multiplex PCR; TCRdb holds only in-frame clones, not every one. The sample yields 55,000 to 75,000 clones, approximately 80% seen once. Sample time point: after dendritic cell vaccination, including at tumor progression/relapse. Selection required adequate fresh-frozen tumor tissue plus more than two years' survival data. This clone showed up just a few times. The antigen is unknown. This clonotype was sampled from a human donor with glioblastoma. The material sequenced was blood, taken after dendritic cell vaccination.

This chain's CDR3 is CASSLEIGEGSGNTIYF. CDR3 nucleotides: TGTGCCAGCAGCTTGGAGATCGGGGAAGGGTCTGGAAACACCATATATTTT. The chain couples TRBV5-5 to TRBJ1-3, with D unclear. The CDR3 spans 17 residues. In germline, CDR1 is SGHKS, CDR2 YYEKEE (reference sequence). V was shortened by 0 bases and J by 1 base, with 14 bases between the two germline ends.